This T cell receptor beta chain appears in the sequencing data of a study of blood T cell repertoires in COVID-19. Some clones are missing from TCRdb's copy, which holds only in-frame ones; the method was immunoSEQ multiplex PCR. The sample includes 250,000 to 350,000 clones, 85% to 90% of them seen just once. The material sequenced was peripheral blood. The clonotype comes from a woman in her twenties or thirties with COVID-19, enrolled during active disease.

The CDR3 sequence is CASSVVSGDAPLHF. CDR3 nucleotides: TGTGCCAGCAGCGTAGTGAGCGGAGATGCACCCCTCCACTTT. The chain carries TRBV9 and TRBJ1-6; D uncertain. The ends were cut back, 0 bases at V and 11 bases at J, with 12 bases in the middle. Germline V gene data show CDR1 as SGDLS and CDR2 as YYNGEE. The CDR3 is made up of 14 amino acids.